Sequencing of this T cell receptor (beta chain) was carried out in a study of T cell responses to AZD1222 COVID-19 vaccine. Whole-study results and caveats: Every sample of the repertoires postdated the peak T cell response. After two AZD1222 doses, spike-specific TCR breadth and depth rose versus day 0. Donor demographics were predominantly white British with a female majority; clonal diversity may be underestimated.

A word on this clone: Its antigen is not identified.

Assay used: immunoSEQ multiplex PCR; TCRdb lists only in-frame clones, some missing. The data hold 150,000 or so clones, with approximately 86% observed a single time. Per germline, CDR1 SGDLS and CDR2 YYNGEE. After removal of 3 bases from V and 1 base from J, the junction contained 0 bases not matched to a gene. This CDR3 has 14 residues. This chain uses TRBV9 with TRBJ1-1, with 10 bases identical to TRBD1. The sample here was peripheral blood, taken after recovery from COVID-19. This receptor was obtained from an adult who had recovered from COVID-19. CDR3 in amino acids: CASSGQGANTEAFF. The CDR3 DNA sequence: TGTGCCAGCAGCGGACAGGGGGCGAACACTGAAGCTTTCTTT.